Here is one T cell receptor beta chain with its context. This specimen comes from a study of blood T cell repertoires in COVID-19. The age range of participants was about 18 to 95 years, with residence in under 25 US areas. Participant-reported clinical history was the basis for cohort assignment. In the authors' workflow: Reference gene primers were amplified, and this amplification served to estimate nucleated cell counts. Sequencing used immunoSEQ multiplex PCR; TCRdb keeps in-frame clones, though not all of them. That table is the source of V, J and clone size, and D and trimming were worked out from the DNA. This sample has some 100,000 clones, with 70% to 90% found just once. Germline V CDR1 and CDR2: SGHRS, YFSETQ. The V and J ends lost 0 bases and 7 bases respectively, with 2 bases between them. The CDR3 has 11 amino acids.

The chain links TRBV5-1 to TRBJ2-1; D remains ambiguous. The TCR was taken from a woman aged 45-65 years who had recovered from COVID-19. Source material: PBMCs or T cells enriched from blood (not recorded which). The CDR3 nucleotides are TGCGCCAGCAGCTTGGCAAATGAGCAGTTCTTC. Protein sequence: CASSLANEQFF. Drawing the rest from reference TRBV5-1 and TRBJ2-1, the complete variable domain is KAGVTQTPRYLIKTRGQQVTLSCSPISGHRSVSWYQQTPGQGLQFLFEYFSETQRNKGNFPGRFSGRQFSNSRSEMNVSTLELGDSALYLCASSLANEQFFGPGTRLTVL.